These T cell receptor beta chains were read from a single sample in a study of beta chain features in type 1 diabetes. Data came from immunoSEQ multiplex PCR; TCRdb stores just in-frame clones and leaves some out. Of approximately 140,000 clones listed, around 9% are singletons. The sequenced sample consisted of central memory CD4+ T cells from blood. The receptors come from a man aged 25 to 40 with type 1 diabetes. The CDR3 runs from the conserved cysteine through the conserved F or W. The order of the fields is V gene, CDR3 protein.

V: TRBV5-1
CDR3: CASSLSGASQETQYF

V: TRBV30
CDR3: CAWSGRTAQETQYF

V: TRBV10-3
CDR3: CAISPSGGGTDTQYF

V: TRBV9
CDR3: CASSVGGYGYTF

V: TRBV7-3
CDR3: CASSLYASSGVLNEQFF

V: TRBV11-3
CDR3: CASSTRQGTDTQYF

V: TRBV6-5
CDR3: CASSYGGGATGELFF

V: TRBV19
CDR3: CASRPRQTNTGELFF

V: TRBV5-1
CDR3: CASSSRPDGANVLTF

V: TRBV28
CDR3: CASREGTGRDQPQHF

V: TRBV5-1
CDR3: CASSTTRGMGSPLHF

V: TRBV7-9
CDR3: CASSQTGSPPGEQYF

V: TRBV27
CDR3: CASSLSVREQETQYF

V: TRBV7-9
CDR3: CASSSWGLGHEQFF

V: TRBV5-5
CDR3: CASKLRQGIHTGELFF

V: TRBV5-4
CDR3: CASSPRLAQETQYF

V: TRBV9
CDR3: CASSARLAGYNEQFF

V: TRBV27
CDR3: CASSRRDGQPQHF

V: TRBV10-2
CDR3: CAIKGTSGDSYNEQFF

V: TRBV18
CDR3: CASSTGSDTEAFF

V: TRBV5-6
CDR3: CASSFRDRSYEQYF

V: TRBV6-6
CDR3: CASSPEQGYTEAFF

V: TRBV7-2
CDR3: CASSSGLQETQYF

V: TRBV2
CDR3: CASSVGAETQYF

V: TRBV7-3
CDR3: CASSLQQTYEQYF

V: TRBV11-2
CDR3: CASSLPGADTQYF

V: TRBV28
CDR3: CASTPGQAGNTIYF

V: TRBV5-1
CDR3: CASSRRLGQGSSGANVLTF

V: TRBV14
CDR3: CASSHVGVSSPLHF

V: TRBV9
CDR3: CASSVGTGSIWETQYF

V: TRBV4-3
CDR3: CASSQGTVSNQPQHF

V: TRBV14
CDR3: CASSHDRAGNTIYF

V: TRBV7-8
CDR3: CASSLAQYNEQFF

V: TRBV7-2
CDR3: CASSFLRGGGAVDTQYF

V: TRBV2
CDR3: CASSEMGGTQYF

V: TRBV21-1
CDR3: CASMVGTGGRSGANVLTF

V: TRBV7-3
CDR3: CASSPGQNQPQHF